This entry features one TCR beta chain sequence. The antigen is unknown. These data originate in a study of long-term antiretroviral therapy in people with HIV. Each participant with HIV received care in the United States. Survey-level resolution applied to immunoSEQ assay v3.0. The protocol was immunoSEQ multiplex PCR, while the TCRdb copy is restricted to in-frame clones and leaves out a portion. The data show 35,000 or so clones, around 94% seen once. Study conclusions and caveats: Among HIV repertoires, CDR3 length ranges were narrower than those of controls.

This TCR was sampled from a woman aged 45-65 years with HIV. Sequencing was performed on unsorted PBMCs, taken 4.1 years after starting antiretroviral therapy.

CDR3 DNA: TGCGCCAGCAGCCCGTGGGGACTAGCGGGGGGCGCAACCTACAATGAGCAGTTCTTC. This sequence encodes CASSPWGLAGGATYNEQFF. The chain uses TRBV4-3 and TRBJ2-1, with 15 bases lining up with TRBD2. Germline V gene data show CDR1 as LGHNA and CDR2 as YSLEER. The CDR3 is 19 residues long. V dropped 4 bases and J dropped 2; count of bases not matched to a gene: 9.